A selection of T cell receptor beta chains follows, all from one sample in a study of T cells in Graves' hyperthyroidism and ophthalmopathy. Via MiXCR, TCRdb re-called the multiplex PCR reads, giving one row per CDR3 protein. Of 300,000 to 450,000 distinct CDR3 sequences detected, around 14% appear once; the ten largest clones hold 11%. Source material: blood. The origin of the receptors is a woman in her fifties or sixties with Graves' hyperthyroidism. Both conserved end residues are part of each CDR3. The D gene is left open where the match is weak. Clone size, where shown, is once, few, many, or a class for clones that have expanded.

D gene: TRBD2; J gene: TRBJ2-2; V gene: TRBV9; clone size: -; CDR3 DNA: TGTGCCAGCAGCTGGCTAGCGGGGGACACCGGGGAGCTGTTTTTT; CDR3 protein: CASSWLAGDTGELFF
D gene: -; J gene: TRBJ2-1; V gene: TRBV7-3; clone size: many; CDR3 DNA: TGTGCCAGCAGCCTCAAAGCGTATAGCTCCTACAATGAGCAGTTCTTC; CDR3 protein: CASSLKAYSSYNEQFF
D gene: -; J gene: TRBJ2-1; V gene: TRBV18; clone size: few; CDR3 DNA: TGTGCCAGCTCACCACAAAGAGGTGAGCAGTTCTTC; CDR3 protein: CASSPQRGEQFF
D gene: TRBD1; J gene: TRBJ1-1; V gene: TRBV2; clone size: few; CDR3 DNA: TGTGCCAGCAGTCAAGGACAGGGGGTAATGAACACTGAAGCTTTCTTT; CDR3 protein: CASSQGQGVMNTEAFF
D gene: -; J gene: TRBJ2-7; V gene: TRBV7-8; clone size: many; CDR3 DNA: TGTGCCAGCAGCACCTCAATGGGCGGTTACGAGCAGTACTTC; CDR3 protein: CASSTSMGGYEQYF
D gene: -; J gene: TRBJ2-2; V gene: TRBV3-1; clone size: many; CDR3 DNA: TGTGCCAGCAGCCAAGGGACCCTAAGGACCGGGGAGCTGTTTTTT; CDR3 protein: CASSQGTLRTGELFF
D gene: TRBD2; J gene: TRBJ2-3; V gene: TRBV28; clone size: -; CDR3 DNA: TGTGCCAGCAGTTCCCAGGGGACTAGCGGGACAGATACGCAGTATTTT; CDR3 protein: CASSSQGTSGTDTQYF
D gene: -; J gene: TRBJ2-5; V gene: TRBV4-1; clone size: few; CDR3 DNA: TGCGCCAGCAGCCAAGGACGGGACCTCCAAGAGACCCAGTACTTC; CDR3 protein: CASSQGRDLQETQYF
D gene: TRBD2; J gene: TRBJ2-3; V gene: TRBV7-3; clone size: -; CDR3 DNA: TGTGCCAGCAGCCCCCGAGCGGGAGGGATAAGCACAGATACGCAGTATTTT; CDR3 protein: CASSPRAGGISTDTQYF
D gene: TRBD2; J gene: TRBJ2-4; V gene: TRBV13; clone size: many; CDR3 DNA: TGTGCCAGCAGCTCTCAGCGGGGTAAAAACATTCAGTACTTC; CDR3 protein: CASSSQRGKNIQYF
D gene: -; J gene: TRBJ2-7; V gene: TRBV7-6; clone size: few; CDR3 DNA: TGTGCCACCTCTCCCGGGCCTAGCTCCTACGAGCAGTACTTC; CDR3 protein: CATSPGPSSYEQYF
D gene: -; J gene: TRBJ1-4; V gene: TRBV7-9; clone size: few; CDR3 DNA: TGTGCCAGCAGCTTGTCAGAGGGGGGTGAAAAACTGTTTTTT; CDR3 protein: CASSLSEGGEKLFF
D gene: -; J gene: TRBJ1-3; V gene: TRBV5-1; clone size: few; CDR3 DNA: TGCGCCAGCAGCTTGGTAATGGTGCGCTCTGGAAACACCATATATTTT; CDR3 protein: CASSLVMVRSGNTIYF
D gene: TRBD1; J gene: TRBJ1-5; V gene: TRBV6-1; clone size: many; CDR3 DNA: TGTGCCAGCAGTGTCGACAGGGGCTACAATCAGCCCCAGCATTTT; CDR3 protein: CASSVDRGYNQPQHF
D gene: TRBD1; J gene: TRBJ1-5; V gene: TRBV6-7; clone size: -; CDR3 DNA: TGTGCCAGCAGTCTACAGGGGGCTAAGGATCAGCCCCAGCATTTT; CDR3 protein: CASSLQGAKDQPQHF
D gene: TRBD2; J gene: TRBJ2-3; V gene: TRBV2; clone size: many; CDR3 DNA: TGTGCCAGCAGTCCTCAGGCGGGAGGTAGTACAGATACGCAGTATTTT; CDR3 protein: CASSPQAGGSTDTQYF
D gene: -; J gene: TRBJ1-6; V gene: TRBV11-2; clone size: many; CDR3 DNA: TGTGCCAGCAGCTTAGCTCGCGACTACTATAATTCACCCCTCCACTTT; CDR3 protein: CASSLARDYYNSPLHF
D gene: -; J gene: TRBJ2-3; V gene: TRBV7-3; clone size: many; CDR3 DNA: TGTGCCAGCAGCTCAGGGGATGGCGTGGATACGCAGTATTTT; CDR3 protein: CASSSGDGVDTQYF
D gene: -; J gene: TRBJ2-6; V gene: TRBV30; clone size: few; CDR3 DNA: TGTGCCTGGACCAAGGGGGGTAGCGGGGCCAACGTCCTGACTTTC; CDR3 protein: CAWTKGGSGANVLTF
D gene: -; J gene: TRBJ2-7; V gene: TRBV28; clone size: -; CDR3 DNA: TGTGCCAGCTTTGAACAGGGAAGGGGCTACGAGCAGTACTTC; CDR3 protein: CASFEQGRGYEQYF
D gene: TRBD2; J gene: TRBJ2-1; V gene: TRBV5-6; clone size: many; CDR3 DNA: TGTGCCAGCAGCTTCCGGACTAGCGGGACCGTGGGCTACAATGAGCAGTTCTTC; CDR3 protein: CASSFRTSGTVGYNEQFF
D gene: -; J gene: TRBJ2-2; V gene: TRBV7-9; clone size: -; CDR3 DNA: TGTGCCAGCAGCTTATTCCCTAGTCCCGGGGAGCTGTTTTTT; CDR3 protein: CASSLFPSPGELFF
D gene: -; J gene: TRBJ2-3; V gene: TRBV11-2; clone size: many; CDR3 DNA: TGTGCCAGCAGTAAGGGGGGGACCCCTTTGGATACGCAGTATTTT; CDR3 protein: CASSKGGTPLDTQYF
D gene: TRBD2; J gene: TRBJ2-3; V gene: TRBV28; clone size: many; CDR3 DNA: TGTGCCAGCAGTTTCTCCCGGACTAGCGGGGGCCTGACAGATACGCAGTATTTT; CDR3 protein: CASSFSRTSGGLTDTQYF
D gene: -; J gene: TRBJ2-5; V gene: TRBV20-1; clone size: -; CDR3 DNA: TGCAGTGCAGTCCTAGCGGAGACCCAGTACTTC; CDR3 protein: CSAVLAETQYF
D gene: TRBD2; J gene: TRBJ2-1; V gene: TRBV5-4; clone size: -; CDR3 DNA: TGTGCCAGCAGCACGGGACTAGTCAATGAGCAGTTCTTC; CDR3 protein: CASSTGLVNEQFF
D gene: -; J gene: TRBJ2-2; V gene: TRBV11-2; clone size: once; CDR3 DNA: TGTGCCAGCAGCCCACAGAACTGGGCCGGGGAGCTGTTTTTT; CDR3 protein: CASSPQNWAGELFF
D gene: TRBD1; J gene: TRBJ2-5; V gene: TRBV14; clone size: -; CDR3 DNA: TGTGCCAGCAGCCCACCGGGGACAGGGGGCGATGAGACCCAGTACTTC; CDR3 protein: CASSPPGTGGDETQYF
D gene: -; J gene: TRBJ1-2; V gene: TRBV3-1; clone size: many; CDR3 DNA: TGTGCCAGCAGCCGTACCTCCTCCTATGGCTACACCTTC; CDR3 protein: CASSRTSSYGYTF
D gene: TRBD1; J gene: TRBJ1-1; V gene: TRBV28; clone size: few; CDR3 DNA: TGTGCCAGCGGGGGACAGGGAAGCACTGAAGCTTTCTTT; CDR3 protein: CASGGQGSTEAFF
D gene: -; J gene: TRBJ2-1; V gene: TRBV2; clone size: many; CDR3 DNA: TGTGCCAACAGCATTACTAGGGTAGGTGAGCAGTTCTTC; CDR3 protein: CANSITRVGEQFF
D gene: -; J gene: TRBJ2-7; V gene: TRBV2; clone size: many; CDR3 DNA: TGTGCCAGCACCCGGGACAACTCCTACGAGCAGTACTTC; CDR3 protein: CASTRDNSYEQYF
D gene: -; J gene: TRBJ1-1; V gene: TRBV11-2; clone size: many; CDR3 DNA: TGTGCCAGCAGCCCCGGGCAGGGCTCTTGGAACACTGAAGCTTTCTTT; CDR3 protein: CASSPGQGSWNTEAFF
D gene: -; J gene: TRBJ1-4; V gene: TRBV27; clone size: -; CDR3 DNA: TGTGCCAGCAGTCACGTGAAGGGCGGTGAAAAACTGTTTTTT; CDR3 protein: CASSHVKGGEKLFF
D gene: -; J gene: TRBJ1-2; V gene: TRBV12-3/TRBV12-4; clone size: many; CDR3 DNA: TGTGCCAGCAGTTATCTTCGGACAGCAAGAAACTATGGCTACACCTTC; CDR3 protein: CASSYLRTARNYGYTF
D gene: TRBD1; J gene: TRBJ2-5; V gene: TRBV6-1; clone size: -; CDR3 DNA: TGTGCCAGCAGGGTCAAACCGGGACAGGGTTTACAAGAGACCCAGTACTTC; CDR3 protein: CASRVKPGQGLQETQYF
D gene: TRBD1; J gene: TRBJ2-6; V gene: TRBV12-3/TRBV12-4; clone size: many; CDR3 DNA: TGTGCCAGCAGTCCCACAGGGGCTGGGGCCAACGTCCTGACTTTC; CDR3 protein: CASSPTGAGANVLTF
D gene: TRBD1; J gene: TRBJ2-7; V gene: TRBV6-5; clone size: few; CDR3 DNA: TGTGCCAGCAGTTTGACAGGGATGGGGTACGAGCAGTACTTC; CDR3 protein: CASSLTGMGYEQYF
D gene: TRBD2; J gene: TRBJ2-4; V gene: TRBV11-2; clone size: many; CDR3 DNA: TGTGCCAGCAGATCCGGGCGGGGGGGTCTCGAAAACATTCAGTACTTC; CDR3 protein: CASRSGRGGLENIQYF
D gene: -; J gene: TRBJ1-5; V gene: TRBV10-3; clone size: -; CDR3 DNA: TGTGCCATCAGTGAGTCGGGGGGGAGTAGCAATCAGCCCCAGCATTTT; CDR3 protein: CAISESGGSSNQPQHF
D gene: -; J gene: TRBJ2-5; V gene: TRBV20-1; clone size: few; CDR3 DNA: TGCAGTGCTAGAGATTTTAGTAGGGCGGGAATACAAGAGACCCAGTACTTC; CDR3 protein: CSARDFSRAGIQETQYF
D gene: TRBD1; J gene: TRBJ1-2; V gene: TRBV6-1; clone size: many; CDR3 DNA: TGTGCCAGCAGTTCGCCGGACAGGGGAGTCCATGGCTACACCTTC; CDR3 protein: CASSSPDRGVHGYTF
D gene: -; J gene: TRBJ2-5; V gene: TRBV4-1; clone size: few; CDR3 DNA: TGCGCCAGCAGCCCTGGGACGGAATACCAAGAGACCCAGTACTTC; CDR3 protein: CASSPGTEYQETQYF
D gene: -; J gene: TRBJ1-6; V gene: TRBV28; clone size: many; CDR3 DNA: TGTGCCAGCACCCCCGGGGGTTTTAGGTCACCCCTCCACTTT; CDR3 protein: CASTPGGFRSPLHF
D gene: TRBD2; J gene: TRBJ2-2; V gene: TRBV2; clone size: many; CDR3 DNA: TGTGCCAGCAGTGAGCAGAGCGGGAGGGCCCCCGGGGAGCTGTTTTTT; CDR3 protein: CASSEQSGRAPGELFF
D gene: -; J gene: TRBJ2-5; V gene: TRBV5-5; clone size: many; CDR3 DNA: TGTGCCAGCAGCTTGGGACCTACGTACCAAGAGACCCAGTACTTC; CDR3 protein: CASSLGPTYQETQYF
D gene: TRBD1; J gene: TRBJ2-3; V gene: TRBV7-8; clone size: many; CDR3 DNA: TGTGCCAGCAGCTTAGCGCTCGGGACAGGGGGCGAGCCGGATACGCAGTATTTT; CDR3 protein: CASSLALGTGGEPDTQYF
D gene: -; J gene: TRBJ2-3; V gene: TRBV5-1; clone size: many; CDR3 DNA: TGCGCCAGCAGCTTTGGGGCTAGCGCTTCCACAGATACGCAGTATTTT; CDR3 protein: CASSFGASASTDTQYF